This T cell receptor beta chain comes out of a study of blood T cell repertoires in COVID-19. In the study overall: Collection of acute and convalescent COVID-19 samples took place in the United States, Italy and Spain. Sources were T cells, B-cell-depleted T cells, or PBMCs; the material itself was cDNA or gDNA.

This clone was counted only a few times. Using immunoSEQ multiplex PCR, the repertoire was profiled, and TCRdb retains in-frame clones only, with some absent. The sample lists around 190,000 clones, about 84% seen once, with 5.5% to 7.5% in the top ten. V lost 3 bases to trimming and J lost 3 bases; unmatched junction nucleotides: 5. The CDR3 has 14 residues. Germline CDR1 and CDR2: MGHRA and YSYEKL. The chain employs TRBV4-1 and TRBJ2-7; TRBD2 matches at 7 bases. Sequencing was performed on peripheral blood. The TCR originated in a human donor in a cohort sampled during active COVID-19. The CDR3 DNA reads as TGCGCCAGCAGCCATGGGACTAACAGCTACGAGCAGTACTTC. Its protein product is CASSHGTNSYEQYF.